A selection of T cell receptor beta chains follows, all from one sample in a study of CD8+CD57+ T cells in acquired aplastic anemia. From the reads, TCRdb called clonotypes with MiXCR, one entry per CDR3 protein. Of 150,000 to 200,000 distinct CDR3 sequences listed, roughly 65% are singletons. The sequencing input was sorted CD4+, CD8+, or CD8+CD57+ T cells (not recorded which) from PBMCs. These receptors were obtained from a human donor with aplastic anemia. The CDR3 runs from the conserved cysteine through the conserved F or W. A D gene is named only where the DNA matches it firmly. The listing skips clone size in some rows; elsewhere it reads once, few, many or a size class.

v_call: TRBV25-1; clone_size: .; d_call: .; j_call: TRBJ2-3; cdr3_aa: CAISEGAGGPDTQYF; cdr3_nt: TGTGCCATCAGTGAGGGGGCGGGGGGCCCAGATACGCAGTATTTT
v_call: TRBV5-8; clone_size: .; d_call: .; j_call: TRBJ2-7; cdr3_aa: CASSLEARSYEQYF; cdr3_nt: TGCGCCAGCAGCTTGGAGGCTCGATCCTACGAGCAGTACTTC
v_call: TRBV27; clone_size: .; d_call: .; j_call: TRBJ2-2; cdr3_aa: CASSLRNTGELFF; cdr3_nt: TGTGCCAGCAGTCTCAGGAACACCGGGGAGCTGTTTTTT
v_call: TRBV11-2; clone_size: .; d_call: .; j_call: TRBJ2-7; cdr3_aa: CASGIRASSVYEQYF; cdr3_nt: TGTGCCAGCGGCATCAGGGCCAGCTCGGTCTACGAGCAGTACTTC
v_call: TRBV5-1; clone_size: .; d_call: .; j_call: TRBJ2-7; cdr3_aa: CASSLDGPAYEQYF; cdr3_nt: TGCGCCAGCAGCTTGGACGGACCTGCCTACGAGCAGTACTTC
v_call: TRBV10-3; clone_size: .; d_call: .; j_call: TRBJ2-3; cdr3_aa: CAINGDADTQYF; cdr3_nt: TGTGCCATCAATGGGGACGCAGATACGCAGTATTTT
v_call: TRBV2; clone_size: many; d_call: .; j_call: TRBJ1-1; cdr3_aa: CASSESDWNTEAFF; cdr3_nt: TGTGCCAGCAGTGAATCGGACTGGAACACTGAAGCTTTCTTT
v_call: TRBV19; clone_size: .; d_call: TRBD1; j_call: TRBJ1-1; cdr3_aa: CASSIGDRDTEAFF; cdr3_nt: TGTGCCAGTAGTATAGGGGACAGGGACACTGAAGCTTTCTTT
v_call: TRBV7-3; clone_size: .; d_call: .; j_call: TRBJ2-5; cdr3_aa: CASSAGTQETQYF; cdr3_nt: TGTGCCAGCAGCGCCGGGACCCAAGAGACCCAGTACTTC
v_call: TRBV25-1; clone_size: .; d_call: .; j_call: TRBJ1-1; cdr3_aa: CASPKEPRTNTEAFF; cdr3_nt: TGTGCCAGCCCAAAGGAACCCCGTACGAACACTGAAGCTTTCTTT
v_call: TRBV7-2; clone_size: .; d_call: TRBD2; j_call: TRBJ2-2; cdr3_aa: CASSLVAGGSPGELFF; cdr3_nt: TGTGCCAGCAGCTTAGTAGCGGGAGGGTCTCCCGGGGAGCTGTTTTTT
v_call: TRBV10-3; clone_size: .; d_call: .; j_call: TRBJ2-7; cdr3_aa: CASSPGGAGATYEQYF; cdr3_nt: TGTGCCAGCAGCCCCGGTGGGGCGGGGGCGACCTACGAGCAGTACTTC
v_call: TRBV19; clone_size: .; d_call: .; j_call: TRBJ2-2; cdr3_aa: CASSPIGQTTGELFF; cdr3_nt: TGTGCCAGTAGTCCTATAGGACAGACCACCGGGGAGCTGTTTTTT
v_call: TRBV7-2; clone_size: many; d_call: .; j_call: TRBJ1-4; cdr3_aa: CASSSWDGEKLFF; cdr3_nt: TGTGCCAGCAGCTCCTGGGACGGAGAAAAACTGTTTTTT
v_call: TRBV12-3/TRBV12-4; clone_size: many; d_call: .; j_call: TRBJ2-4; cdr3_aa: CASSLGTLKNIQYF; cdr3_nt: TGTGCCAGCAGTTTAGGAACCCTCAAAAACATTCAGTACTTC
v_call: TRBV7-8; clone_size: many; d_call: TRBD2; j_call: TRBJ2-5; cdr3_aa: CANTLVLAGGQETQYF; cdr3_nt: TGTGCCAACACTCTGGTACTAGCGGGGGGTCAGGAGACCCAGTACTTC
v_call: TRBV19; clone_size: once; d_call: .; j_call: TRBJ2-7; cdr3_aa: CASSIEVSRSEQYF; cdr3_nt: TGTGCCAGTAGTATAGAGGTCAGCCGGTCCGAGCAGTACTTC
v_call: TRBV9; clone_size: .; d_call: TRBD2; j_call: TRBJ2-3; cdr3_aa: CASSVDGTSGGASTDTQYF; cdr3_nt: TGTGCCAGCAGCGTAGACGGGACTAGCGGGGGGGCAAGCACAGATACGCAGTATTTT
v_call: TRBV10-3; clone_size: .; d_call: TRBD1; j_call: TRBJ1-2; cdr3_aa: CAYAGTGGADYGYTF; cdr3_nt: TGTGCCTACGCCGGGACAGGGGGCGCAGATTATGGCTACACCTTC
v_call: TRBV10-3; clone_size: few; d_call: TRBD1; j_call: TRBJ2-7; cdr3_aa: CASGQGEPYEQYF; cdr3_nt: TGTGCCAGTGGACAGGGGGAACCCTACGAGCAGTACTTC
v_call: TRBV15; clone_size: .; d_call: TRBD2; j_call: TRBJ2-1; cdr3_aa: CATSRPRLAGGLYNEQFF; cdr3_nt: TGTGCCACCAGCAGACCCCGACTAGCGGGGGGGTTATACAATGAGCAGTTCTTC
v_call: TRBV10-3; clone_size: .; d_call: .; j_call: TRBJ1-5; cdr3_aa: CAISESGDSNQPQHF; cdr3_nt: TGTGCCATCAGTGAGTCTGGGGATAGCAATCAGCCCCAGCATTTT
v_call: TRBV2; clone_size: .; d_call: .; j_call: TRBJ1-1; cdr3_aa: CASSVRDYEAFF; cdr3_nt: TGTGCCAGCAGTGTGAGGGACTACGAAGCTTTCTTT
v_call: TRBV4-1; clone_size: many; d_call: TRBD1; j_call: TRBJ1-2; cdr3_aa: CASSQEDRANYGYTF; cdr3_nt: TGCGCCAGCAGCCAAGAGGACAGGGCTAACTATGGCTACACCTTC
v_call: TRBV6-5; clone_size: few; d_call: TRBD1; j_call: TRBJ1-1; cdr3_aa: CASSLTGDRTEAFF; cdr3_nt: TGTGCCAGCAGCCTGACAGGGGACAGGACTGAAGCTTTCTTT
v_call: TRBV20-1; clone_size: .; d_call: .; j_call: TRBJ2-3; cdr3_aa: CSARALEGTHYTQYF; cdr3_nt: TGCAGTGCTAGGGCCCTGGAGGGCACACACTATACGCAGTATTTT
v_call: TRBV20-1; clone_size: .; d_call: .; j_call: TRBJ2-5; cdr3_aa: CSARGLRGEETQYF; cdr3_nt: TGCAGTGCTAGAGGGCTGAGGGGTGAAGAGACCCAGTACTTC
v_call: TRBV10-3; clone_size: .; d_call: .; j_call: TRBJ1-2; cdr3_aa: CAISEGQIYGYTF; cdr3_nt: TGTGCCATCAGTGAAGGGCAGATATATGGCTACACCTTC
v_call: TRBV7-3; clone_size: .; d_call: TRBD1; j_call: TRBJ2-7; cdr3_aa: CASSSLAGGSYEQYF; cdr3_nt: TGTGCCAGCAGTTCACTGGCAGGGGGCTCGTACGAGCAGTACTTC
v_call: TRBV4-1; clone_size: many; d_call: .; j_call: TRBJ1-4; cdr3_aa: CASSQDGGRGNEKLFF; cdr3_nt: TGCGCCAGCAGCCAAGATGGGGGAAGAGGGAATGAAAAACTGTTTTTT
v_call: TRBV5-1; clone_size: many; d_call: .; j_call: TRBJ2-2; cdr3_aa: CASSYGAGELFF; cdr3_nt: TGCGCCAGCAGCTACGGTGCCGGGGAGCTGTTTTTT
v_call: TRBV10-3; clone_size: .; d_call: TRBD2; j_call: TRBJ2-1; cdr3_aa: CAIRRAGGYNEQFF; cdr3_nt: TGTGCCATCAGAAGAGCGGGAGGGTACAATGAGCAGTTCTTC
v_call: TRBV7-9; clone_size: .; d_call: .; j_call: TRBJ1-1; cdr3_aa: CASSLSGNLEAFF; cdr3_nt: TGTGCCAGCAGCTTATCGGGAAACCTGGAGGCTTTCTTT
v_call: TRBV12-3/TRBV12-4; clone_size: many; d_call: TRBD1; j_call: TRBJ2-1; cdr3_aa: CASSFDRVNEQFF; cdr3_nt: TGTGCCAGCAGTTTTGACAGGGTAAATGAGCAGTTCTTC
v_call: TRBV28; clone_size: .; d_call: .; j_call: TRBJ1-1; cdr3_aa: CASSWTRGGTEAFF; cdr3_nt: TGTGCCAGCAGTTGGACAAGGGGGGGGACTGAAGCTTTCTTT
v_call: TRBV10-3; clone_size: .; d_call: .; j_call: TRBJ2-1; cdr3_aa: CAISPPTRGGEQFF; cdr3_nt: TGTGCCATCAGTCCCCCTACCAGGGGAGGGGAGCAGTTCTTC
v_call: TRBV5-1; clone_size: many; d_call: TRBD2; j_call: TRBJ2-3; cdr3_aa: CASSRGGSDTQYF; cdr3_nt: TGCGCCAGCAGCCGGGGGGGCAGCGATACGCAGTATTTT
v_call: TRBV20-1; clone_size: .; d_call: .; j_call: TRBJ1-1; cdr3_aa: CSARDPDSEAFF; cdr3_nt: TGCAGTGCTAGAGATCCGGACAGTGAAGCTTTCTTT
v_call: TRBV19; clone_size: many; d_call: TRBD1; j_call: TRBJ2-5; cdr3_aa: CASARTGGSGETQYF; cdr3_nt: TGTGCCAGTGCCCGGACAGGGGGTTCCGGAGAGACCCAGTACTTC
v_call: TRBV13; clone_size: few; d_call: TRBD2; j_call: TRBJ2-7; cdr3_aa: CASSLTSSEQYF; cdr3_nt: TGTGCCAGCAGCTTGACTAGCTCGGAGCAGTACTTC
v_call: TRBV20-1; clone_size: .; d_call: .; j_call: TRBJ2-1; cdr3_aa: CSATGSINRSSYNEQFF; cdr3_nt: TGCAGTGCAACCGGGAGCATTAACAGATCCTCCTACAATGAGCAGTTCTTC
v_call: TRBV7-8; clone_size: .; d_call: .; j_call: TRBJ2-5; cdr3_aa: CASSLVNQPTETQYF; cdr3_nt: TGTGCCAGCAGCTTAGTTAACCAGCCTACTGAGACCCAGTACTTC
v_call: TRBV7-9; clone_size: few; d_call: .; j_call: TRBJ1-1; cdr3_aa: CASSLPFPRVNTEAFF; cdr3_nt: TGTGCCAGCAGCTTACCCTTCCCAAGGGTAAACACTGAAGCTTTCTTT
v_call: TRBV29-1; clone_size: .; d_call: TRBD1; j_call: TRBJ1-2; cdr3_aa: CSVEGRTKGAVNYGYTF; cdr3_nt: TGCAGCGTTGAAGGCCGAACCAAGGGGGCGGTAAACTATGGCTACACCTTC
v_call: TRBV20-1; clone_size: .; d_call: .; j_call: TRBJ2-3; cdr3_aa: CSANVGSTDTQYF; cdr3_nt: TGCAGTGCCAACGTCGGGAGCACAGATACGCAGTATTTT
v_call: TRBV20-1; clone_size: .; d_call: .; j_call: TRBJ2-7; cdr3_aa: CSARPFRQVTYEQYF; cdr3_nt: TGCAGTGCTAGACCATTCCGACAGGTTACCTACGAGCAGTACTTC
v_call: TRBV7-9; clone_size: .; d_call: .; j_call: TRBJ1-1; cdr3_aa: CASSYKTVNTEAFF; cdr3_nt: TGTGCCAGCAGCTACAAGACAGTGAACACTGAAGCTTTCTTT
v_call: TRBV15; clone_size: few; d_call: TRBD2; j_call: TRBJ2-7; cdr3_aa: CATSRDAWASGRANEQYF; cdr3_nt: TGTGCCACCAGCAGAGATGCGTGGGCTAGCGGGAGGGCCAACGAGCAGTACTTC
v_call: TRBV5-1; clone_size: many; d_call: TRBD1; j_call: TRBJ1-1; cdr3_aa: CASSLYRGTEAFF; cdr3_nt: TGCGCCAGCAGCTTGTACAGGGGCACTGAAGCTTTCTTT
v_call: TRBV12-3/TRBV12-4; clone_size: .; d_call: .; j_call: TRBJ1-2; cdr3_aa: CASSQGQLPYYGYTF; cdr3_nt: TGTGCCAGCAGCCAAGGACAGTTGCCGTACTATGGCTACACCTTC
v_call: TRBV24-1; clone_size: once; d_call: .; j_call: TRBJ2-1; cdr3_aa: CATSEWATRVYNEQFF; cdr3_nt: TGTGCCACCAGTGAATGGGCCACTCGAGTCTACAATGAGCAGTTCTTC
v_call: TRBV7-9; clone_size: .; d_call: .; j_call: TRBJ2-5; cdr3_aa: CASSTPASVTQYF; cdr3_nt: TGTGCCAGCAGCACACCGGCAAGCGTGACCCAGTACTTC
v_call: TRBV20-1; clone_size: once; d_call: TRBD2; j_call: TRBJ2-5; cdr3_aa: CSAEGLAGVKETQYF; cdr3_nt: TGCAGTGCAGAGGGACTAGCGGGGGTGAAAGAGACCCAGTACTTC
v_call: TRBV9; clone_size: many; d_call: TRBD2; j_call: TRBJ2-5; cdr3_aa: CASSPAGGWGETQYF; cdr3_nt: TGTGCCAGCAGCCCAGCGGGGGGCTGGGGAGAGACCCAGTACTTC
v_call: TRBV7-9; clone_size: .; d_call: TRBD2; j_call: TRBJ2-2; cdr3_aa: CASSSPSGEGGELFF; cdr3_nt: TGTGCCAGCAGCTCCCCTAGCGGGGAGGGCGGGGAGCTGTTTTTT